This T cell receptor (beta chain) was profiled in a study of Ad26.COV2.S vaccination and SARS-CoV-2 variants. As to treatment: around 19 received Ad26.COV2.S at low or high dose, single or two shots; about 5 received placebo; per-sample allocation not given. Sample collection was performed on day 63 after the first vaccine or placebo injection. This adult donor, from Boston, was 18-55 years old. General observations from the study: The study found higher spike-specific TCR breadth in vaccine than placebo recipients.

The germline V gene has CDR1 SGHRS and CDR2 YFSETQ. This CDR3 region has 16 residues. J lost 0 bases, V lost 6 bases, and 9 bases had no gene match. Here immunoSEQ multiplex PCR was the method, and the copy in TCRdb shows in-frame clones only, minus some. The table shows a few hundred thousand clones, with around four fifths occurring only once. A remark on this clone: Antigen specificity is unknown.

The sequenced sample was peripheral blood, obtained in a trial of Ad26.COV2.S vaccine versus placebo. This clonotype was sampled from a person aged 18-60 years who received the Ad26.COV2.S COVID-19 vaccine or a placebo. V is TRBV5-1 and J is TRBJ1-2, with 9 bases aligning to TRBD1. The CDR3 loop is CASKKQGANSNYGYTF. The CDR3 bases are TGCGCCAGCAAAAAACAGGGGGCGAACTCTAACTATGGCTACACCTTC.